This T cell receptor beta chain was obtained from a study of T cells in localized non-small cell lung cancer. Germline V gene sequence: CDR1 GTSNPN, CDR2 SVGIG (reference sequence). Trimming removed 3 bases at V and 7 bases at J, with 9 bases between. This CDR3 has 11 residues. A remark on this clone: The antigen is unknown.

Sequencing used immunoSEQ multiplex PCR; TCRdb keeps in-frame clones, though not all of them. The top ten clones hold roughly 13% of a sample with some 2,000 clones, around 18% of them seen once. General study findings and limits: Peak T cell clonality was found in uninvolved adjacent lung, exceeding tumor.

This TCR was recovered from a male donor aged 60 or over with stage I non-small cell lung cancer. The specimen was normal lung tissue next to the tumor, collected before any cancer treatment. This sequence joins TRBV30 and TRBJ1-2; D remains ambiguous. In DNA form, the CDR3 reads TGTGCCTGGAGCTTTGAGGGTGGCTACACCTTC. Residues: CAWSFEGGYTF.